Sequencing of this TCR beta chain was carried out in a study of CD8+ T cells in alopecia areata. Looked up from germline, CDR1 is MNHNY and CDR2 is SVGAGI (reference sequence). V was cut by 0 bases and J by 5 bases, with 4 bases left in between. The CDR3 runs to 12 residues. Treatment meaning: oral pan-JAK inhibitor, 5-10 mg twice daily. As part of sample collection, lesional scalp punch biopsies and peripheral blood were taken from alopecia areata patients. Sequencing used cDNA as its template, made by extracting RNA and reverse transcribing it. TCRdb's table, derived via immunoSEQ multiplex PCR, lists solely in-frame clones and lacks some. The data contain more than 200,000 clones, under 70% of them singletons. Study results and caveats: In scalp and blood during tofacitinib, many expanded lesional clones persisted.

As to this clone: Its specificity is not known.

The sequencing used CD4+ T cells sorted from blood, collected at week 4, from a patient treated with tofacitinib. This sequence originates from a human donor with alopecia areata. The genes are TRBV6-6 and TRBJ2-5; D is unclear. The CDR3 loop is CASSYSTETQYF. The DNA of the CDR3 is TGTGCCAGCAGTTACTCCACGGAGACCCAGTACTTC.